A single sample gave rise to the 26 T cell receptor beta chains below, sequenced in a study of T-cell memory formation after mild COVID-19. TCRdb itself ran the 5' RACE reads through MiXCR, one entry per CDR3 protein. This repertoire shows 85,000 to 120,000 distinct CDR3 sequences, about 18% found once; its top ten account for 28%. Sequencing used PBMCs or a T cell subset sorted from them (not recorded which). The receptor set was obtained from an adult woman who had mild COVID-19 (a few samples of this study predate the infection). Cell type and time point are not known.

The rearrangement links TRBV27 to TRBJ2-1; no clear D gene. Trimming removed 7 bases at V and 7 bases at J, with 11 bases between. Germline V gene lookup returns CDR1 MNHEY and CDR2 SMNVEV (reference sequence). This CDR3 is 12 amino acids long. DNA for the CDR3: TGTGCCAGCACCCTTCCGTTGAATGAGCAGTTCTTC. As protein: CASTLPLNEQFF.

This clonotype was recorded a few times. The rearrangement joins TRBV20-1 to TRBJ2-3, with 8 nucleotides matching TRBD2. V dropped 3 bases and J dropped 0; count of bases not matched to a gene: 5. The germline CDR1 and CDR2 sequences are DFQATT and SNEGSKA (reference sequence). The CDR3 is made up of 15 amino acids. CDR3 sequence reads: CSASVSGMSTDTQYF. The CDR3 nucleotides are TGCAGTGCTAGCGTTAGCGGGATGAGCACAGATACGCAGTATTTT.

The chain links TRBV9 to TRBJ2-1; possible D gene TRBD2, 5 bases. Germline CDR1 reads SGDLS; CDR2 reads YYNGEE. CDR3 length: 14 amino acids. V lost 0 bases and J 5 bases, leaving 9 bases between the germline ends. The CDR3 nucleotides read TGTGCCAGCAGCGTAGGAGCGGTAGACAATGAGCAGTTCTTC. Translation gives CASSVGAVDNEQFF.

This clonotype has only a few counts. J is TRBJ2-1 and V is TRBV6-4; D possibly corresponds to TRBD1 (5 bases). V lost 3 bases and J 8 bases, leaving 17 bases between the germline ends. In germline, CDR1 is MRHNA, CDR2 SNTAGT. The CDR3 contains 15 residues. CDR3 coding DNA: TGTGCCAGCAGTGAGCTGGCAGGGTCGATGTATGAGCAGTTCTTC. Translating gives CASSELAGSMYEQFF.

This clonotype was counted ten times or more. The rearrangement joins TRBV5-1 to TRBJ1-1; TRBD1 agrees at 8 bases. Germline CDR1 SGHRS, CDR2 YFSETQ. This CDR3 contains 14 residues. V was pared by 6 bases and J by 6 bases, with 10 bases of the junction left unmatched. CDR3 DNA: TGCGCCAGCACCACCGGACAGGGTAAGCCTGAAGCTTTCTTT. Translating gives CASTTGQGKPEAFF.

A few counts support this clonotype. The rearrangement links TRBV5-5 to TRBJ2-7; tentatively, D is TRBD2 (6 bases). With 6 bases removed from V and 3 bases from J, the gap between germline ends came to 16 bases. The CDR3 consists of 14 residues. Germline V gene data show CDR1 as SGHKS and CDR2 as YYEKEE (reference sequence). DNA of the CDR3: TGTGCCAGCACCTCAGCGGGTGAGCACTACGAGCAGTACTTC. This encodes CASTSAGEHYEQYF.

The chain recombines TRBV5-1 with TRBJ1-3; D is unresolved. The CDR3 is 15 amino acids. Trimming removed 0 bases at V and 0 bases at J, with 7 bases between. CDR1 and CDR2 (germline): SGHRS, YFSETQ. This CDR3 reads CASSLGFHSGNTIYF. CDR3 in DNA: TGCGCCAGCAGCTTGGGGTTCCACTCTGGAAACACCATATATTTT. Full variable domain (missing parts from reference TRBV5-1 and TRBJ1-3): KAGVTQTPRYLIKTRGQQVTLSCSPISGHRSVSWYQQTPGQGLQFLFEYFSETQRNKGNFPGRFSGRQFSNSRSEMNVSTLELGDSALYLCASSLGFHSGNTIYFGEGSWLTVV.

This clonotype has only one observation. The chain has TRBV5-6 and TRBJ1-3; possible D gene TRBD1, 6 bases. The V end lost 6 bases, the J end lost 0 bases, and 16 bases lay between the germline ends. Germline CDR1 reads SGHDT; CDR2 reads YYEEEE. This CDR3 comprises 16 residues. The CDR3 protein is CASTRSRGASGNTIYF. For the CDR3, the DNA is TGTGCCAGCACCCGATCGCGGGGGGCCTCTGGAAACACCATATATTTT.

The CDR3 sequence is CASSSDSYYTEAFF. CDR3 DNA: TGCGCCAGCAGCTCCGACAGCTACTACACTGAAGCTTTCTTT. This rearrangement joins TRBV5-1 to TRBJ1-1; TRBD1 is a possible D gene (5 bases). Per the germline V gene, CDR1 is SGHRS and CDR2 is YFSETQ. The CDR3 extends over 14 amino acids. V was cut by 3 bases and J by 3 bases, with 12 bases left in between.

The chain is built from TRBV9 and TRBJ2-1; 11 bases map to TRBD1. Germline CDR1 and CDR2: SGDLS and YYNGEE. V lost 5 bases, J lost 8 bases, and 6 bases stayed unmatched. There are 14 residues in the CDR3. The CDR3 nucleotides are TGTGCCAGCAGGCCGGGACAGGGGGGTTATGAGCAGTTCTTC. Translation gives CASRPGQGGYEQFF.

This clonotype was detected only once. V usage is TRBV15 and J usage is TRBJ2-3; TRBD1 aligns across 8 bases. The CDR3 consists of 19 residues. CDR1 is LNHNV and CDR2 is YYDKDF in the germline V gene (reference sequence). The J segment lost 0 bases and the V segment lost 5 bases, leaving 16 bases of the junction unmatched. The CDR3 DNA sequence: TGTGCCACCAGCGGGCTGATACAGGGGGAGCCCCCTAGCACAGATACGCAGTATTTT. Translation gives CATSGLIQGEPPSTDTQYF.

A few counts support this clonotype. J is TRBJ2-7 and V is TRBV5-5; perhaps TRBD1 as D (5 bases). Between the trimmed V and J ends, which lost 0 bases and 3 bases, there was a span of 10 bases. Germline-derived CDR1 and CDR2 are SGHKS and YYEKEE (reference sequence). The CDR3 runs 14 residues. Here the CDR3 DNA reads TGTGCCAGCAGCTTGGACAGGACGGACTACGAGCAGTACTTC. Translation gives CASSLDRTDYEQYF.

This clonotype was seen only a few times. The genes are TRBV5-1 and TRBJ1-5, with TRBD1 identical over 8 bases. Germline V gene lookup returns CDR1 SGHRS and CDR2 YFSETQ. V lost 7 bases and J lost 2; bases outside the gene matches: 17. This CDR3 contains 18 residues. The CDR3 sequence is CASGPGQAIVSGNQPQHF. DNA of the CDR3: TGCGCCAGCGGCCCGGGACAGGCCATTGTAAGCGGCAATCAGCCCCAGCATTTT. Variable domain in full (rest from reference TRBV5-1 and TRBJ1-5): KAGVTQTPRYLIKTRGQQVTLSCSPISGHRSVSWYQQTPGQGLQFLFEYFSETQRNKGNFPGRFSGRQFSNSRSEMNVSTLELGDSALYLCASGPGQAIVSGNQPQHFGDGTRLSIL.

This clonotype was found a few times. The chain uses TRBV25-1 and TRBJ2-5; 7 nucleotides align to TRBD1. This CDR3 has 14 residues. Germline CDR1 MGHDK, CDR2 SYGVNS. V was pared by 4 bases and J by 4 bases, with 6 bases of the junction left unmatched. CDR3 DNA: TGTGCCAGCAGTGTGCGAGACAGGGCAGAGACCCAGTACTTC. Amino acids: CASSVRDRAETQYF. The full variable domain, its missing parts supplied by reference TRBV25-1 and TRBJ2-5, is EADIYQTPRYLVIGTGKKITLECSQTMGHDKMYWYQQDPGMELHLIHYSYGVNSTEKGDLSSESTVSRIRTEHFPLTLESARPSHTSQYLCASSVRDRAETQYFGPGTRLLVL.

A few counts support this clonotype. The chain joins TRBV4-1 to TRBJ1-2; no reliable D call. The germline V and J ends were trimmed by 3 bases and 8 bases, with 7 bases remaining between them. The CDR3 runs to 11 residues. Germline V gene lookup returns CDR1 MGHRA and CDR2 YSYEKL. The CDR3 DNA reads as TGCGCCAGCAGCCACCCTGGGGGCTACACCTTC. This translates into CASSHPGGYTF.

V is TRBV20-1 and J is TRBJ1-2, with 7 bases that match TRBD1. This CDR3 comprises 15 residues. V lost 3 bases and J lost 1; bases outside the gene matches: 8. CDR1 DFQATT and CDR2 SNEGSKA come from the germline V gene (reference sequence). The CDR3: CSARERQGLNYGYTF. The DNA for the CDR3 is TGCAGTGCTAGGGAAAGACAGGGACTTAACTATGGCTACACCTTC.

Only a few counts were recorded for this clonotype. The chain couples TRBV5-6 to TRBJ1-3; D is unresolved. Germline-derived CDR1 and CDR2 are SGHDT and YYEEEE. The CDR3 length is 19 residues. The V end lost 0 bases, the J end lost 2 bases, and 21 bases lay between the germline ends. The CDR3 reads CASSLVRLGQNGPGNTIYF. DNA of the CDR3: TGTGCCAGCAGCTTGGTCCGTCTTGGGCAGAACGGCCCTGGAAACACCATATATTTT.

In this sample, this clonotype turned up a few times. The chain uses TRBV6-5 and TRBJ2-3, with D possibly being TRBD1 (6 bases). The CDR3 contains 14 residues. Germline values: CDR1 MNHEY, CDR2 SVGAGI. Between the trimmed V and J ends, which lost 7 bases and 6 bases, there was a span of 17 bases. The CDR3 region has the DNA TGTGCCAGCACCCCCGAACAGGGAAGCGATACGCAGTATTTT. This translates into CASTPEQGSDTQYF.

A few counts support this clonotype. The chain employs TRBV3-1 and TRBJ1-5, with 9 bases matching TRBD1. Germline V gene data show CDR1 as LGHDT and CDR2 as YNNKEL (reference sequence). Losses at the gene ends were 2 bases for V and 6 bases for J; bases not matched to a gene: 5. The CDR3 covers 15 residues. For the CDR3, the DNA is TGTGCCAGCAGCCAAACGGACAGGGGACGTCAGCCCCAGCATTTT. Protein sequence: CASSQTDRGRQPQHF. Full variable domain (rest looked up from reference TRBV3-1 and TRBJ1-5): DTAVSQTPKYLVTQMGNDKSIKCEQNLGHDTMYWYKQDSKKFLKIMFSYNNKELIINETVPNRFSPKSPDKAHLNLHINSLELGDSAVYFCASSQTDRGRQPQHFGDGTRLSIL.

This clonotype was seen more than once but under ten times. The chain combines TRBV5-1 with TRBJ2-7; 7 nucleotides align to TRBD2. CDR1 is SGHRS, CDR2 YFSETQ, per germline. The CDR3 loop spans 15 amino acids. V trimming: 4 bases; J trimming: 0 bases; junction bases outside the gene matches: 7. The CDR3 protein is CASSPEAGSSYEQYF. The CDR3 DNA reads as TGCGCCAGCAGCCCTGAAGCGGGATCCTCCTACGAGCAGTACTTC.

The chain couples TRBV12-3 or TRBV12-4 to TRBJ2-7; 14 nucleotides match TRBD2. The CDR3 runs 15 residues. Germline trimming cut 3 bases from V and 3 bases from J; bases unmatched to any gene: 1. This CDR3 is CASSFGLAGGYEQYF. The CDR3 nucleotides are TGTGCCAGCAGTTTCGGACTAGCGGGAGGCTACGAGCAGTACTTC.

This clonotype was seen at least ten times. The chain employs TRBV6-6 and TRBJ2-2; unclear D gene. Germline V gene sequence: CDR1 MNHNY, CDR2 SVGAGI (reference sequence). The CDR3 length is 14 residues. The V end lost 0 bases, the J end lost 6 bases, and 8 bases lay between the germline ends. Written as DNA, the CDR3 is TGTGCCAGCAGTTACTCGTGGGGTGCCGGGGAGCTGTTTTTT. Encoded protein: CASSYSWGAGELFF.

This sequence joins TRBV2 and TRBJ2-7, with D possibly matching TRBD2 (6 bases). This CDR3 comprises 13 residues. The V and J ends lost 9 bases and 3 bases respectively, with 15 bases between them. Germline loops: CDR1 SNHLY, CDR2 FYNNEI. CDR3 sequence (DNA): TGTGCCAGTTCGAAGGGACTCAACTACGAGCAGTACTTC. This translates into CASSKGLNYEQYF.

Only a few counts were recorded for this clonotype. The chain joins TRBV27 to TRBJ2-3, with D perhaps TRBD2 (6 bases). This CDR3 has 19 residues. The germline CDR1 and CDR2 sequences are MNHEY and SMNVEV (reference sequence). Deletions cut 3 bases from V and 4 bases from J, with 26 bases between. CDR3 protein: CASSFYPGDSLRLADTQYF. Here the CDR3 DNA reads TGTGCCAGCAGTTTCTACCCCGGGGACTCTCTGAGGCTGGCAGATACGCAGTATTTT.

This clonotype was seen only a few times. This chain uses TRBV4-3 with TRBJ2-3, with D tentatively TRBD2 (5 bases). This CDR3 is 13 amino acids long. Germline V CDR1 and CDR2: LGHNA, YSLEER. Trimming stripped 1 base from V and 6 bases from J, with 8 bases between. CDR3 loop: CASSQVRGDTQYF. The CDR3 DNA reads as TGCGCCAGCAGCCAAGTTCGCGGGGATACGCAGTATTTT.

The V and J genes are TRBV7-9 and TRBJ2-7; D ambiguous. Trimming shortened V by 1 base and J by 2 bases, and 15 bases separated the two germline ends. CDR3 length: 16 amino acids. The germline CDR1 and CDR2 sequences are SEHNR and FQNEAQ (reference sequence). CDR3 coding DNA: TGTGCCAGCAGCTTAGATTCGGGTGGGCAGGCCTACGAGCAGTACTTC. It encodes CASSLDSGGQAYEQYF.